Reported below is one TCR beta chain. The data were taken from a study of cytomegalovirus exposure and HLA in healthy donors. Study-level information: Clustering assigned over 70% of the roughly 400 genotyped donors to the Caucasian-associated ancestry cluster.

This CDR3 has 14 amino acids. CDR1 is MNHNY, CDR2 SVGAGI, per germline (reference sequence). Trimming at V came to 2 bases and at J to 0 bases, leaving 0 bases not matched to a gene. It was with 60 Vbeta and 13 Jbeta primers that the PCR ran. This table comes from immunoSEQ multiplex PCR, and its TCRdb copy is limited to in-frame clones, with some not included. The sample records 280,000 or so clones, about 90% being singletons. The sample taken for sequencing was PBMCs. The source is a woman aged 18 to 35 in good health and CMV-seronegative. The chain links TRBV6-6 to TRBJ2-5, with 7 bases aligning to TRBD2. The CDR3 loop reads CASSYGGDQETQYF. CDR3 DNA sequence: TGTGCCAGCAGTTACGGGGGGGACCAAGAGACCCAGTACTTC.